This T cell receptor beta chain was sequenced in a study of T cell responses to AZD1222 COVID-19 vaccine. Study observations and caveats: Among spike-specific TCRs, nearly half reportedly target unmutated variant regions. Clonal diversity may have been underestimated, and the donors were mostly white British, with more females than males. Mapped onto spike, vaccine-associated CD4 TCRs spanned it and were dominant at 160-218 and 743-854.

In regard to this clone: No antigen is known for it.

Second-dose timings of about 4 or about 12 weeks were pooled. Generated by immunoSEQ multiplex PCR, the TCRdb table keeps only in-frame clones and is missing some. The data contain 95,000 to 150,000 clones, about 93% of them singletons. The CDR3 has 18 amino acids. Germline CDR1 MNHEY, CDR2 SMNVEV (reference sequence). The junction had 10 bases not matched to a gene; V was cut back by 5 bases and J by 1 base. This receptor was identified in an adult who received the AZD1222 COVID-19 vaccine. V gene TRBV27 combines with J gene TRBJ2-7; 14 bases match TRBD2. This specimen was peripheral blood, taken 28 days after the second AZD1222 dose. Here the CDR3 reads CASSLQTSGRAVSYEQYF. The CDR3, as DNA: TGTGCCAGCAGTCTCCAGACTAGCGGGAGGGCCGTATCCTACGAGCAGTACTTC.